The 20 T cell receptor beta chains presented below share a single source sample, sequenced in a study of cytomegalovirus exposure and HLA in healthy donors. Amplification used 60 Vbeta primers and 13 Jbeta primers. Clones were read by immunoSEQ multiplex PCR, and TCRdb kept only the in-frame ones, dropping some. There are almost 200,000 clones in the sample; almost 85% occur only once, and about 2.5% lies in the top ten. Sequences were obtained from PBMCs. These receptors were taken from a woman between 45 and 65 years old in good health and CMV-seronegative.

The CDR3, as DNA: TGTGCCAGCAGCTTTGCGACTAGCCTGGGCGAGACCCAGTACTTC. It encodes CASSFATSLGETQYF. The V and J genes are TRBV7-9 and TRBJ2-5; 7 bases map to TRBD2. J gave up 5 bases and V 3 bases, and 9 bases lay outside the gene matches. The length of the CDR3 is 15 residues. The germline V gene has CDR1 SEHNR and CDR2 FQNEAQ (reference sequence). The full variable domain, rest sourced from reference TRBV7-9 and TRBJ2-5, is DTGVSQNPRHKITKRGQNVTFRCDPISEHNRLYWYRQTLGQGPEFLTYFQNEAQLEKSRLLSDRFSAERPKGSFSTLEIQRTEQGDSAMYLCASSFATSLGETQYFGPGTRLLVL.

The chain joins TRBV28 to TRBJ1-1; 7 bases agree with TRBD1. Germline assignment: CDR1 MDHEN and CDR2 SYDVKM. The ends lost 10 bases at V and 2 bases at J; junction bases unmatched: 7. The CDR3 covers 13 residues. CDR3 sequence: CATFQGGNTEAFF. CDR3 DNA sequence: TGTGCCACTTTTCAGGGGGGTAACACTGAAGCTTTCTTT.

The V and J genes are TRBV9 and TRBJ2-1; D uncertain. V was trimmed by 3 bases and J by 6 bases, leaving 16 bases between them. CDR1 is SGDLS, CDR2 YYNGEE, per germline. This CDR3 has 15 residues. CDR3 residues: CASSAVHPGANEQFF. In DNA, the CDR3 is TGTGCCAGCAGCGCGGTCCACCCGGGTGCCAATGAGCAGTTCTTC. Filled out from reference TRBV9 and TRBJ2-1, the complete variable domain reads DSGVTQTPKHLITATGQRVTLRCSPRSGDLSVYWYQQSLDQGLQFLIQYYNGEERAKGNILERFSAQQFPDLHSELNLSSLELGDSALYFCASSAVHPGANEQFFGPGTRLTVL.

The chain couples TRBV7-3 to TRBJ1-3; D is perhaps TRBD1 (5 bases). V lost 5 bases, J lost 0 bases, and 8 bases lay in between. CDR1 and CDR2 (germline): SGHTA, FQGTGA. CDR3 size: 14 residues. As DNA, the CDR3 is TGTGCCAGCAGCCAGGGTGGCTCTGGAAACACCATATATTTT. It yields the protein CASSQGGSGNTIYF. The full variable domain, its missing parts supplied by reference TRBV7-3 and TRBJ1-3, is GAGVSQTPSNKVTEKGKYVELRCDPISGHTALYWYRQSLGQGPEFLIYFQGTGAADDSGLPNDRFFAVRPEGSVSTLKIQRTERGDSAVYLCASSQGGSGNTIYFGEGSWLTVV.

The V call is TRBV27, the J call TRBJ1-2; D is perhaps TRBD1 (5 bases). Trimming removed 5 bases from V and 8 bases from J, with 15 bases in between. CDR3 length equals 13 residues. The V gene's germline CDR1 is MNHEY and CDR2 SMNVEV (reference sequence). For the CDR3, the DNA is TGTGCCAGCAGTCCGCAGGGATTTCAGGGCTACACCTTC. Its protein product is CASSPQGFQGYTF.

The genes are TRBV2 and TRBJ2-1; D is undetermined. V lost 0 bases and J lost 10, with 13 bases in between. Germline values: CDR1 SNHLY, CDR2 FYNNEI. The CDR3 runs 14 residues. CDR3 sequence reads: CASSEAAVAREQFF. Here the CDR3 DNA reads TGTGCCAGCAGTGAAGCGGCAGTGGCTCGCGAGCAGTTCTTC.

The chain is built from TRBV7-3 and TRBJ1-1, with a possible D match to TRBD1 (6 bases). The CDR3 contains 14 residues. Germline V CDR1 and CDR2: SGHTA, FQGTGA. Between the trimmed V and J ends, which lost 2 bases and 2 bases, there was a span of 9 bases. The CDR3 region is CASSLGQPNTEAFF. In nucleotides, the CDR3 is TGTGCCAGCAGCTTAGGACAGCCCAACACTGAAGCTTTCTTT.

The gene calls are TRBV27 and TRBJ1-3; D is undetermined. This CDR3 comprises 14 residues. Germline V lookup: CDR1 MNHEY, CDR2 SMNVEV (reference sequence). Trimming cost V 4 bases and J 4 bases, with 11 bases left between them. The CDR3 DNA sequence: TGTGCCAGCAGTTACGGGGTATCGGGAAACACCATATATTTT. It specifies CASSYGVSGNTIYF.

As concerns this clone: Its ends do not fully match the called genes, so a read error is possible. The genes are TRBV7-9 and TRBJ2-7; 11 nucleotides agree with TRBD1. CDR3 size: 13 residues. CDR1 is SEHNR and CDR2 is FQNEAQ in the germline V gene (reference sequence). CDR3 protein: CASSSPGQGVADF. CDR3 bases: TGTGCCAGCAGCTCACCGGGACAGGGGGTTGCAGACTTC. Looking up the rest from reference TRBV7-9 and TRBJ2-7 gives the full variable domain: DTGVSQNPRHKITKRGQNVTFRCDPISEHNRLYWYRQTLGQGPEFLTYFQNEAQLEKSRLLSDRFSAERPKGSFSTLEIQRTEQGDSAMYLCASSSPGQGVADFGPGTRLTVT.

The chain combines TRBV30 with TRBJ1-3, with 10 bases aligning to TRBD1. With 8 bases clipped from V and 0 bases from J, the junction kept 7 bases outside the gene matches. Germline CDR1 is GTSNPN and CDR2 is SVGIG (reference sequence). This CDR3 is 15 amino acids long. The CDR3 region is CAAGQGLSSGNTIYF. CDR3 coding DNA: TGTGCCGCGGGACAGGGGCTTTCCTCTGGAAACACCATATATTTT.

This clone was seen a handful of times. This chain joins TRBV28 and TRBJ2-7; tentative D call: TRBD2 (5 bases). V was clipped by 5 bases and J by 5 bases, with 16 bases between them. Germline CDR1 MDHEN, CDR2 SYDVKM. This CDR3 has 14 amino acids. In nucleotides, the CDR3 is TGTGCCAGCAGTCTAGTAGGTAATAGCGACGAGCAGTACTTC. Translating gives CASSLVGNSDEQYF. Using reference TRBV28 and TRBJ2-7 for the parts outside the CDR3, the full variable domain is DVKVTQSSRYLVKRTGEKVFLECVQDMDHENMFWYRQDPGLGLRLIYFSYDVKMKEKGDIPEGYSVSREKKERFSLILESASTNQTSMYLCASSLVGNSDEQYFGPGTRLTVT.

On this clone: One junction end disagrees with the germline gene, perhaps due to a read error. The gene calls are TRBV7-9 and TRBJ1-2, with 10 bases identical to TRBD1. CDR1 is SEHNR, CDR2 FQNEAQ, per germline (reference sequence). The CDR3 extends over 15 amino acids. CDR3 in DNA: TGTTCCAGCAGCTTAGGGGGACAGGGGAACTATGGCTACACCTTC. Its translation: CSSSLGGQGNYGYTF.

This chain connects TRBV7-8 to TRBJ2-7; 9 positions agree with TRBD1. J gave up 0 bases and V 2 bases, and 8 bases lay outside the gene matches. Germline V CDR1 and CDR2: SGHVS, FQNEAQ. CDR3 length: 17 residues. CDR3 coding DNA: TGTGCCAGCAGCTTATCTGGGACAGGGCGAGACTCCTACGAGCAGTACTTC. This gives the protein CASSLSGTGRDSYEQYF.

This clone was picked up one time. This chain connects TRBV30 to TRBJ2-1; 14 nucleotides match TRBD2. Germline trimming cut 4 bases from V and 7 bases from J; bases unmatched to any gene: 21. Germline V gene data show CDR1 as GTSNPN and CDR2 as SVGIG (reference sequence). The CDR3 totals 20 residues. The CDR3 reads CAWTPEVGTSGRGAGNEQFF. The CDR3 bases are TGTGCCTGGACCCCCGAGGTAGGGACTAGCGGGAGAGGGGCGGGGAATGAGCAGTTCTTC.

The chain is built from TRBV7-9 and TRBJ2-5, with 11 bases identical to TRBD2. Germline-derived CDR1 and CDR2 are SEHNR and FQNEAQ (reference sequence). After removal of 0 bases from V and 1 base from J, the junction contained 7 bases not matched to a gene. The CDR3 runs to 18 residues. The CDR3 DNA follows: TGTGCCAGCAGCTTAGCGGGACTAGCGGACTCCTTCCAAGAGACCCAGTACTTC. Translated: CASSLAGLADSFQETQYF. The complete variable domain, with remaining parts taken from reference TRBV7-9 and TRBJ2-5, reads DTGVSQNPRHKITKRGQNVTFRCDPISEHNRLYWYRQTLGQGPEFLTYFQNEAQLEKSRLLSDRFSAERPKGSFSTLEIQRTEQGDSAMYLCASSLAGLADSFQETQYFGPGTRLLVL.

This clone has a handful of counts. The J gene is TRBJ2-2, the V gene TRBV5-1; D is possibly TRBD1 (5 bases). V was pared by 6 bases and J by 0 bases, with 9 bases between. The CDR3 consists of 14 residues. Germline V CDR1 and CDR2: SGHRS, YFSETQ. CDR3 in DNA: TGCGCCAGCACCACACAGGCGAACACCGGGGAGCTGTTTTTT. This sequence encodes CASTTQANTGELFF.

This clone was observed a few times. The chain is built from TRBV11-3 and TRBJ2-7, with D possibly TRBD2 on 5 matching bases. Germline V lookup: CDR1 SGHNT, CDR2 YENEEA. Deletions cut 3 bases from V and 1 base from J, with 13 bases between. The CDR3 sequence is 15 residues long. In DNA, the CDR3 is TGTGCCAGCAGCTTCTATGAGGACTCATCCTACGAGCAGTACTTC. Translation: CASSFYEDSSYEQYF.

To note about this clone: The junction and the germline gene differ at one end; a read error may be behind it. The chain has TRBV7-9 and TRBJ1-1; no firm D call. Germline lookup yields CDR1 SEHNR and CDR2 FQNEAQ (reference sequence). CDR3 length: 12 amino acids. CDR3 DNA sequence: TGTTCCAGCAGCTTAGTTCAGTGGGAAGCTTTCTTT. Its protein product is CSSSLVQWEAFF.

As concerns this clone: An end of the junction differs from the germline gene, which may be a read error. This chain links TRBV7-9 with TRBJ1-1; D ambiguous. Germline CDR1 is SEHNR and CDR2 is FQNEAQ (reference sequence). The CDR3 runs 13 residues. The DNA for the CDR3 is TGTTCCAGCAGCTTAGAAGGAGGAACTGAAGCTTTCTTT. Translating gives CSSSLEGGTEAFF.

V gene TRBV11-2 combines with J gene TRBJ2-1; 10 bases agree with TRBD2. This CDR3 contains 15 residues. The trim removed 7 bases at V and 3 bases at J, leaving 6 bases unmatched. CDR1 and CDR2 from the germline V gene are SGHAT and FQNNGV. CDR3 region: CASIKGTSDYNEQFF. CDR3 nucleotides: TGTGCCAGCATAAAAGGGACTAGCGACTACAATGAGCAGTTCTTC. Supplemented by reference TRBV11-2 and TRBJ2-1, the full variable domain reads EAGVAQSPRYKIIEKRQSVAFWCNPISGHATLYWYQQILGQGPKLLIQFQNNGVVDDSQLPKDRFSAERLKGVDSTLKIQPAKLEDSAVYLCASIKGTSDYNEQFFGPGTRLTVL.